This TCR beta chain comes out of a study of beta chain features in type 1 diabetes. This clone was seen more than once but under ten times. As yet, its antigen is unknown. A junction end diverges from the germline sequence, so it may reflect a read error. Study conclusions and caveats: Patients with Type 1 diabetes showed moderately but significantly shorter TCRB CDR3s in all four CD4+ subsets. Whether HLA type influences TCRB rearrangement remained unresolved here.

All of the isolated RNA was reverse transcribed, so expressed TCRB transcripts were sequenced. Some clones are missing from TCRdb's copy, which holds only in-frame ones; the method was immunoSEQ multiplex PCR. Of under 900,000 clones in the sample, 15% to 20% were seen once. Germline V gene lookup returns CDR1 ENHRY and CDR2 SYGVKD. This CDR3 comprises 14 residues. Based on CD45RO/CCR7/CD25/CD127/CD95/CD27, CD4+ regulatory, stem cell-like memory, naive and central memory cells were sorted. The origin of this receptor is a woman aged 18-29 years in good health. The sample consisted of naive CD4+ T cells from blood. This sequence joins TRBV10-3 and TRBJ1-2; the D is unclear. CDR3 residues: CASSVLGPNDGYTF. CDR3 coding DNA: TGTGCCAGCAGTGTTCTCGGACCGAACGATGGCTACACCTTC.